A selection of T cell receptor beta chains follows, all from one sample in a study of blood T cells in healthy people across ages. TCRdb reanalysed the 5' RACE reads using MiXCR and keeps one entry per CDR3 protein. The repertoire holds about 640,000 distinct CDR3 sequences, approximately 50% seen once, with approximately 37% in the top ten. Sequencing was done on a sample of blood. The receptors come from a man aged 55-75 years in good health. CDR3s include the opening cysteine and the closing phenylalanine or tryptophan. The D gene is left open where the match is weak. Size values are once, few and many counts, or a class for expanded clones, and some rows have none.

- TRBD1 TRBJ1-1 TRBV6-5 TGTGCCAGCAGCTCCGGACAGGTGAGGAACACTGAAGCTTTCTTT CASSSGQVRNTEAFF
- - TRBJ2-7 TRBV20-1 TGCAGTGCTAGAGGAGGGGACGGGACAAAGACCTACGAGCAGTACTTC CSARGGDGTKTYEQYF
- TRBD1 TRBJ2-7 TRBV20-1 TGCAGTGCTAGAGAGGTCAGGGGGTCCAGTCAGCAGTACTTC CSAREVRGSSQQYF
- - TRBJ2-1 TRBV20-1 TGCAGTGCTAGTGTCCCGGGACTGAACAATGAGCAGTTCTTC CSASVPGLNNEQFF
few - TRBJ2-5 TRBV7-2 TGTGCCGGTAGGGCCATCCCCGCAGAGACCCAGTACTTC CAGRAIPAETQYF
- TRBD2 TRBJ2-7 TRBV10-3 TGTGCCATCAGTGAGGGGGCTAGCGGGGGCTACGAGCAGTACTTC CAISEGASGGYEQYF
few - TRBJ2-4 TRBV4-2 TGTGCCAGCAGCCAAGATATCGCCCACCCGAGTGACATTCAGTACTTC CASSQDIAHPSDIQYF
- - TRBJ2-5 TRBV27 TGTGCCAGCAGTGCCCGACAGGTTGCGGGACAAGAGACCCAGTACTTC CASSARQVAGQETQYF
- - TRBJ2-3 TRBV6-4 TGTGCCAGCCGCCCGTGGGTCGGCACAGATACGCAGTATTTT CASRPWVGTDTQYF
- - TRBJ1-5 TRBV9 TGTGCCAGCAGCCCCCTCGAGAATCAGCCCCAGCATTTT CASSPLENQPQHF
- TRBD1 TRBJ2-7 TRBV6-2/TRBV6-3 TGTGCCAGCAACGGACAGGGATCCCAATACGAGCAGTACTTC CASNGQGSQYEQYF
- TRBD2 TRBJ2-5 TRBV24-1 TGTGCCACCAGTGACCCTGGGGGGGTCCAAGAGACCCAGTACTTC CATSDPGGVQETQYF
once - TRBJ1-2 TRBV12-3/TRBV12-4 TGTGCCAGCACTCGAGGAGAGGTTACCTATGGCTACACCTTC CASTRGEVTYGYTF
- TRBD2 TRBJ2-1 TRBV6-5 TGTGCCAGCAGTTACTCGGCGGGGGGGTACAATGAGCAGTTCTTC CASSYSAGGYNEQFF
- - TRBJ1-2 TRBV7-9 TGTGCCAGCAGCCAGCCCTTCTATGGCTACACCTTC CASSQPFYGYTF
few TRBD1 TRBJ1-2 TRBV10-3 TGTGCCATCAGTGAGAAACCGGGACAGGGCTCTGGCTACACCTTC CAISEKPGQGSGYTF
few - TRBJ2-1 TRBV20-1 TGCAGTAAAATATCGTGGAGCTCCTACAATGAGCAGTTCTTC CSKISWSSYNEQFF
- - TRBJ2-3 TRBV5-1 TGCGCCAGCAGCTTGAGTGACGGTCGGGGTTCGGATACGCAGTATTTT CASSLSDGRGSDTQYF
- TRBD1 TRBJ2-7 TRBV5-1 TGCGCCAGCAGCTTGGATGGACAGGACTACGAGCAGTACTTC CASSLDGQDYEQYF
- TRBD1 TRBJ2-5 TRBV6-1 TGTGCCAGCAGGGACAGGGGGCGGGAGGATGAGACCCAGTACTTC CASRDRGREDETQYF
- TRBD1 TRBJ1-2 TRBV12-3/TRBV12-4 TGTGCCAGCAGTTCGCCGGGACAGAGCTATGGCTACACCTTC CASSSPGQSYGYTF
- TRBD1 TRBJ2-5 TRBV20-1 TGCAGTGCTCGGACAGGGGTTGAGACCCAGTACTTC CSARTGVETQYF
- - TRBJ2-1 TRBV24-1 TGTGCCACCAGTGATAAAGGTTCCACCTGGAATGAGCAGTTCTTC CATSDKGSTWNEQFF
- TRBD1 TRBJ1-2 TRBV9 TGTGCCAGCAGCGTAGGGACAGGGCTCTATGGCTACACCTTC CASSVGTGLYGYTF
- - TRBJ1-1 TRBV5-1 TGCGCCAGCAGACCCAGTGGGAGGATGAACACTGAAGCTTTCTTT CASRPSGRMNTEAFF
- TRBD1 TRBJ2-7 TRBV12-3/TRBV12-4 TGTGCCGGCAGTTTACGGGGACAGGGAATGGGCGAGCAGTACTTC CAGSLRGQGMGEQYF
- - TRBJ2-3 TRBV29-1 TGCAGCGTTGGGGTTCAACTTGCCACAGATACGCAGTATTTT CSVGVQLATDTQYF
- TRBD2 TRBJ2-6 TRBV2 TGTGCCAGCAGGGAACCGGGGGGGATGACAGGGGCCAACGTCCTGACTTTC CASREPGGMTGANVLTF
few - TRBJ1-1 TRBV5-1 TGCGCCAGCAGCTTGGACGGGAGGAACACTGAAGCTTTCTTT CASSLDGRNTEAFF
few - TRBJ2-5 TRBV9 TGTGCCAGCAGCGTAGGTCCAGACCAAGAGACCCAGTACTTC CASSVGPDQETQYF
few - TRBJ1-6 TRBV27 TGTGCCAGCAGTTTGTGGGAGCCCTCCTATAATTCACCCCTCCACTTT CASSLWEPSYNSPLHF
- - TRBJ2-7 TRBV20-1 TGCAGTGCTAGCGGCGGAGGCCGATACGAGCAGTACTTC CSASGGGRYEQYF
once TRBD2 TRBJ2-1 TRBV6-1 TGTGCCAGCAGTGAAGGGGGACTAGCGGGGAGCTCCTACAATGAGCAGTTCTTC CASSEGGLAGSSYNEQFF